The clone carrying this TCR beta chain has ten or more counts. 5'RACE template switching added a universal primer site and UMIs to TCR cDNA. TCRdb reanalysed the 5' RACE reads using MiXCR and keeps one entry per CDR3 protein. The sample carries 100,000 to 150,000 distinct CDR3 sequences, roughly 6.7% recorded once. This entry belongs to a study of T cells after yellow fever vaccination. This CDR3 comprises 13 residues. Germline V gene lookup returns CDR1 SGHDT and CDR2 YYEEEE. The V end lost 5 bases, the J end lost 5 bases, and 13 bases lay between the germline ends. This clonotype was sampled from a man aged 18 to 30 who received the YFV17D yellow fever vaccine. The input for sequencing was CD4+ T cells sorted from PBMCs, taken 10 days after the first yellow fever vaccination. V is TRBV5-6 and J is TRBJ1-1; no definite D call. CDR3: CASRPRIGTEAFF. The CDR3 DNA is TGTGCCAGCAGACCCAGGATAGGGACTGAAGCTTTCTTT.